Following are 21 T cell receptor beta chains from one sample sequenced in a study of cytomegalovirus exposure and HLA in healthy donors. The PCR made use of 60 Vbeta and 13 Jbeta primers. Using immunoSEQ multiplex PCR, the repertoire was profiled, and TCRdb retains in-frame clones only, with some absent. Of approximately 190,000 clones listed, roughly 84% were seen once; the top ten hold around 0.24%. Sequencing input: PBMCs. The source is a boy aged 10-17 years in good health and CMV-seronegative.

This clone was seen only once. The V gene is TRBV5-1, the J gene TRBJ2-7; D call uncertain. This CDR3 contains 16 residues. Germline V gene lookup returns CDR1 SGHRS and CDR2 YFSETQ. V lost 0 bases and J lost 0, with 13 bases in between. The CDR3: CASSLGAGVSSYEQYF. The CDR3 DNA sequence: TGCGCCAGCAGCTTGGGGGCCGGCGTGAGCTCCTACGAGCAGTACTTC.

The chain couples TRBV28 to TRBJ2-7; 10 nucleotides match TRBD2. The germline gives CDR1 MDHEN, CDR2 SYDVKM. This CDR3 contains 15 residues. The J segment lost 1 base and the V segment lost 3 bases, leaving 3 bases of the junction unmatched. In DNA form, the CDR3 reads TGTGCCAGCAGTTTTGGACTAGCGGCTTCCTACGAGCAGTACTTC. It is translated as CASSFGLAASYEQYF.

The chain recombines TRBV7-9 with TRBJ1-2; weak D call: TRBD1 (5 bases). CDR3 length: 15 amino acids. Germline CDR1 is SEHNR and CDR2 is FQNEAQ (reference sequence). V dropped 0 bases and J dropped 4 bases, with 12 bases sitting between them. CDR3 amino acids: CASSLAGGTPYGYTF. The CDR3 DNA sequence: TGTGCCAGCAGCTTAGCAGGCGGGACCCCCTATGGCTACACCTTC.

This clone was observed a few times. The V gene is TRBV6-7, the J gene TRBJ2-5; 9 nucleotides line up with TRBD1. TRBV6-7 falls under the ORF class, with uncertain function. The J segment lost 5 bases and the V segment lost 7 bases, leaving 8 bases of the junction unmatched. This CDR3 comprises 14 residues. The CDR3 DNA reads TGTGCCAGCACCCCGGGACAGGGAAGGGAGACCCAGTACTTC. It encodes CASTPGQGRETQYF.

The chain links TRBV21-1 to TRBJ2-2; TRBD2, the table's D call, lacks a check against the DNA. TRBV21-1 is a listed pseudogene. The CDR3 consists of 13 residues. The DNA of the CDR3 is TGTGCCAGCAGCACGCGTTTTTCTGGGGAGCTGTTTTTT. Amino acids: CASSTRFSGELFF.

This clone was picked up a small number of times. The chain links TRBV11-2 to TRBJ2-3; D may be TRBD2 (6 bases). The V end lost 5 bases, the J end lost 1 base, and 13 bases lay between the germline ends. This CDR3 is built from 15 residues. CDR1 is SGHAT, CDR2 FQNNGV, per germline. The CDR3 DNA follows: TGTGCCAGCAGCCTTATGCGGGGTGGCACAGATACGCAGTATTTT. Encoded protein: CASSLMRGGTDTQYF.

V is TRBV6-5 and J is TRBJ1-2; 8 bases agree with TRBD1. Germline V gene sequence: CDR1 MNHEY, CDR2 SVGAGI. The V segment lost 7 bases and the J segment 4 bases; nucleotides outside the gene matches: 11. The CDR3 runs 15 residues. CDR3 sequence reads: CASKALLGQGYGYTF. As DNA, the CDR3 is TGTGCCAGCAAAGCCCTTCTAGGACAGGGCTATGGCTACACCTTC.

The chain has TRBV2 and TRBJ2-7; 7 bases align to TRBD1. The CDR3 is 13 amino acids. Germline V lookup: CDR1 SNHLY, CDR2 FYNNEI. V lost 6 bases, J lost 7 bases, and 9 bases stayed unmatched. The CDR3: CASRIQGTGEQYF. The CDR3 DNA follows: TGTGCCAGCAGGATACAGGGGACGGGTGAGCAGTACTTC.

The V gene is TRBV5-1, the J gene TRBJ2-7, with 8 nucleotides matching TRBD1. The CDR3 runs to 15 residues. The ends lost 3 bases at V and 5 bases at J; junction bases unmatched: 10. CDR1 is SGHRS and CDR2 is YFSETQ in the germline V gene. CDR3 in DNA: TGCGCCAGCAGCTCAGGACAGGGATTAACGGACGAGCAGTACTTC. Translated, it gives CASSSGQGLTDEQYF.

The J gene is TRBJ1-1, the V gene TRBV20-1; D not resolved. The CDR3 is made up of 10 amino acids. Germline V lookup: CDR1 DFQATT, CDR2 SNEGSKA (reference sequence). V lost 4 bases and J 10 bases, leaving 10 bases between the germline ends. CDR3 protein: CSATGIGAFF. The CDR3 bases are TGCAGTGCTACGGGAATCGGAGCTTTCTTT.

This chain joins TRBV5-1 and TRBJ1-1; possible D gene TRBD1, 6 bases. The CDR3 has 16 amino acids. Germline CDR1 and CDR2: SGHRS and YFSETQ. V lost 2 bases and J 4 bases, leaving 18 bases between the germline ends. DNA for the CDR3: TGCGCCAGCAGCTTAAGGACAGAAACATGGGGCACTGAAGCTTTCTTT. Translation gives CASSLRTETWGTEAFF.

The chain joins TRBV6-5 to TRBJ1-5; 7 bases line up with TRBD1. Looked up from germline, CDR1 is MNHEY and CDR2 is SVGAGI. The V segment lost 9 bases and the J segment 1 base; nucleotides outside the gene matches: 3. The CDR3 runs 13 residues. This chain's CDR3 is CASSTGSNQPQHF. CDR3 nucleotide sequence: TGTGCCAGTTCGACAGGGAGCAATCAGCCCCAGCATTTT.

Notes on this clone: Different DNA sequences within this sample yield the same CDR3. This chain's CDR3 is CAWSGGYGYTF. The CDR3 bases are TGTGCCTGGAGTGGAGGCTATGGCTACACCTTC. The chain employs TRBV30 and TRBJ1-2; D is unresolved. The CDR3 runs 11 residues. From germline, CDR1 is GTSNPN and CDR2 SVGIG (reference sequence). V was pared by 1 base and J by 4 bases, with 4 bases between.

This chain links TRBV9 with TRBJ2-7; D gene ambiguous. CDR1 is SGDLS, CDR2 YYNGEE, per germline. CDR3 length: 14 amino acids. The V gene lost 2 bases and the J gene lost 3 bases, with 12 bases spanning the gap. CDR3 in DNA: TGTGCCAGCAGCGTGCTGGCGGATAACTACGAGCAGTACTTC. Protein: CASSVLADNYEQYF. The full variable domain, completed using reference TRBV9 and TRBJ2-7, is DSGVTQTPKHLITATGQRVTLRCSPRSGDLSVYWYQQSLDQGLQFLIQYYNGEERAKGNILERFSAQQFPDLHSELNLSSLELGDSALYFCASSVLADNYEQYFGPGTRLTVT.

The chain uses TRBV11-2 and TRBJ1-1; D is unclear. V lost 5 bases, J lost 6 bases, and 10 bases lay in between. Looked up from germline, CDR1 is SGHAT and CDR2 is FQNNGV. The CDR3 has 12 residues. CDR3 in amino acids: CASSVQISEAFF. The CDR3 DNA follows: TGTGCCAGCAGCGTACAGATTTCTGAAGCTTTCTTT.

This rearrangement joins TRBV11-2 to TRBJ2-3; 14 nucleotides align to TRBD2. CDR1 and CDR2 (germline): SGHAT, FQNNGV. The CDR3 length is 14 residues. J lost 8 bases, V lost 3 bases, and 1 base had no gene match. The CDR3 here is CASSLTSGGGTQYF. The CDR3 DNA follows: TGTGCCAGCAGCTTGACTAGCGGGGGGGGTACGCAGTATTTT.

This chain uses TRBV27 with TRBJ1-2; D possibly corresponds to TRBD1 (6 bases). Looked up from germline, CDR1 is MNHEY and CDR2 is SMNVEV (reference sequence). V lost 6 bases to trimming and J lost 6 bases, with 14 bases between them. CDR3 size: 13 residues. The CDR3 loop is CASRPPRTDGYTF. For the CDR3, the DNA is TGTGCCAGCAGACCACCCCGGACAGATGGCTACACCTTC.

The chain employs TRBV27 and TRBJ1-5; perhaps TRBD1 as D (6 bases). Trimming shortened V by 0 bases and J by 3 bases, and 15 bases separated the two germline ends. The CDR3 loop spans 17 amino acids. Per germline, CDR1 MNHEY and CDR2 SMNVEV (reference sequence). The CDR3 loop reads CASSLSLDRSLNQPQHF. CDR3 DNA: TGTGCCAGCAGTTTATCGCTAGACAGGTCCCTCAATCAGCCCCAGCATTTT.

In this sample, this clone turned up a few times. CDR3 in DNA: TGTGCCAGCAGCTCACTTCTGGGGACAGCCTACGAGCAGTACTTC. This codes for CASSSLLGTAYEQYF. The genes are TRBV7-9 and TRBJ2-7, with 7 bases matching TRBD1. The germline gives CDR1 SEHNR, CDR2 FQNEAQ (reference sequence). The CDR3 extends over 15 amino acids. J lost 2 bases, V lost 4 bases, and 8 bases had no gene match. The entire variable domain, with the rest obtained from reference TRBV7-9 and TRBJ2-7, is as follows: DTGVSQNPRHKITKRGQNVTFRCDPISEHNRLYWYRQTLGQGPEFLTYFQNEAQLEKSRLLSDRFSAERPKGSFSTLEIQRTEQGDSAMYLCASSSLLGTAYEQYFGPGTRLTVT.

Concerning this clone itself: This same CDR3 is encoded by further DNA sequences in the sample. The chain uses TRBV7-9 and TRBJ1-4; D call uncertain. The germline V gene encodes CDR1 SEHNR and CDR2 FQNEAQ (reference sequence). The CDR3 spans 17 residues. V gave up 0 bases and J gave up 0 bases, with 11 bases separating them. The DNA of the CDR3 is TGTGCCAGCAGCTTAGCATCGGGGTTTGCAACTAATGAAAAACTGTTTTTT. As protein: CASSLASGFATNEKLFF.

J is TRBJ1-5 and V is TRBV7-9, with D possibly TRBD1 on 5 matching bases. There are 14 residues in the CDR3. The germline V gene encodes CDR1 SEHNR and CDR2 FQNEAQ (reference sequence). Trimming removed 2 bases from V and 7 bases from J, with 12 bases in between. In DNA, the CDR3 is TGTGCCAGCAGCTTATCCTCGGGGGTCCAGCCCCAGCATTTT. Protein product: CASSLSSGVQPQHF.